This TCR beta chain was identified in a study of cytomegalovirus exposure and HLA in healthy donors. Study-level information: An earlier analysis identified 120 million or so unique TCR beta sequences in about 190 million T cells. Among approximately 400 genotyped donors, about 80% fell in the Caucasian-associated ancestry cluster.

PCR used 60 Vbeta primers and 13 Jbeta primers. TCRdb's table, derived via immunoSEQ multiplex PCR, lists solely in-frame clones and lacks some. The sample lists fewer than 150,000 clones, over 75% occurring once. The study's findings and limits: Sequencing likely caused a cluster of highly shared sequence variants. There were a few CMV-associated chains whose specificity for CMV antigens was confirmed in vitro.

As for this clone: The antigen remains undetermined.

Per the germline V gene, CDR1 is SGHVS and CDR2 is FQNEAQ. J gave up 10 bases and V 5 bases, and 20 bases lay outside the gene matches. This CDR3 is built from 17 residues. This chain links TRBV7-8 with TRBJ1-1; TRBD1 matches at 9 bases. The source of this sequence is a young man in good health and CMV-seronegative. Material: PBMCs. CDR3 DNA sequence: TGTGCCAGCAGCATCGCTCCCCCCGGGACAGGGTCGTTCGCAGCTTTCTTT. Translation: CASSIAPPGTGSFAAFF.